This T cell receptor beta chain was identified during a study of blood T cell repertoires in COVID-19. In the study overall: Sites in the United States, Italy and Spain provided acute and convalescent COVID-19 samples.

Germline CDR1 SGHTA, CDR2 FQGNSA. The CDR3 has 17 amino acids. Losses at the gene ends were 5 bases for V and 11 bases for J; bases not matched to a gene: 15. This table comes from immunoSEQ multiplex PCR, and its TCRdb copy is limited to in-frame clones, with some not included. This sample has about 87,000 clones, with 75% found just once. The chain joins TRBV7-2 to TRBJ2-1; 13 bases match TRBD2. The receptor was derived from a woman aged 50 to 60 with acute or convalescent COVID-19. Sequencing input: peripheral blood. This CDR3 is CASSPRPSTSGGIKQFF. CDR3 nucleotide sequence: TGTGCCAGCAGCCCACGACCCTCGACTAGCGGGGGGATTAAGCAGTTCTTC.